The 22 T cell receptor beta chains listed next were all sequenced from one sample in a study of shared clonotypes between healthy human individuals. Sequenced by immunoSEQ multiplex PCR; TCRdb stores in-frame clones only, minus some. Altogether 2.3 million or so clones are present, 90% to 95% being singletons, with the ten largest covering 0.35% to 0.5%. Sequencing used naive CD4+ T cells from PBMCs. Subset given: CD45RA+ positively selected. Receptors originate from a man aged 18 to 29 in good health. Some clones in this sample may be carry-over from other donors' samples.

This chain links TRBV9 with TRBJ2-2; 10 positions agree with TRBD2. The CDR3 length is 15 residues. CDR1 is SGDLS, CDR2 YYNGEE, per germline. The ends lost 3 bases at V and 5 bases at J; junction bases unmatched: 4. The CDR3 DNA reads TGTGCCAGCAGCGGACGGACTAGCGGTACCGGGGAGCTGTTTTTT. This codes for CASSGRTSGTGELFF.

The chain employs TRBV5-6 and TRBJ2-1; tentative D call: TRBD1 (8 bases). The CDR3 runs to 15 residues. V was clipped by 4 bases and J by 2 bases, with 13 bases between them. From germline, CDR1 is SGHDT and CDR2 YYEEEE. The CDR3 sequence is CASSRTGGAYNEQFF. For the CDR3, the DNA is TGTGCCAGCAGCCGTACAGGGGGGGCCTACAATGAGCAGTTCTTC.

On this clone: Other nucleotide sequences in the sample specify the same CDR3. V is TRBV28 and J is TRBJ2-1; 11 bases agree with TRBD2. Germline CDR1 MDHEN, CDR2 SYDVKM. The CDR3 spans 16 residues. With V trimmed by 6 bases and J by 3 bases, 7 bases remained unmatched. DNA of the CDR3: TGTGCCAGCAGCCCCGGCGGGACTAGCGGCTACAATGAGCAGTTCTTC. Translated: CASSPGGTSGYNEQFF.

This chain joins TRBV5-6 and TRBJ1-4; possible D gene TRBD1, 6 bases. Trimming pared 4 bases from V and 6 bases from J, leaving 19 bases between. Germline CDR1 SGHDT, CDR2 YYEEEE. CDR3 length: 16 residues. CDR3: CASSPSRGAGDEKLFF. CDR3 nucleotides: TGTGCCAGCAGCCCCTCCCGGGGGGCTGGTGATGAAAAACTGTTTTTT.

The chain joins TRBV27 to TRBJ2-1; 10 positions agree with TRBD2. The CDR3 is made up of 14 amino acids. Germline-derived CDR1 and CDR2 are MNHEY and SMNVEV (reference sequence). J gave up 4 bases and V 8 bases, and 5 bases lay outside the gene matches. DNA for the CDR3: TGTGCCAGCGGCGGACTAGCGGATTACAATGAGCAGTTCTTC. It encodes CASGGLADYNEQFF.

This sequence joins TRBV5-1 and TRBJ2-5, with D unresolved. CDR3 size: 14 residues. Per the germline V gene, CDR1 is SGHRS and CDR2 is YFSETQ. V lost 0 bases, J lost 3 bases, and 9 bases lay in between. The CDR3 DNA is TGCGCCAGCAGCTTGGGACCCCAAAAAGAGACCCAGTACTTC. Translating it yields CASSLGPQKETQYF.

J is TRBJ2-7 and V is TRBV4-3; D perhaps matches TRBD1 (5 bases). V lost 4 bases, J lost 0 bases, and 25 bases lay in between. The CDR3 runs 19 residues. CDR1 and CDR2 (germline): LGHNA, YSLEER. The CDR3 sequence: CASSLWGGMKGLGSYEQYF. CDR3 in DNA: TGCGCCAGCAGCCTCTGGGGCGGCATGAAGGGGTTGGGCTCCTACGAGCAGTACTTC.

J is TRBJ1-1 and V is TRBV5-6, with D perhaps matching TRBD1 (5 bases). Trimming took off 3 bases at V and 4 bases at J, with 16 bases between the two ends. CDR1 is SGHDT, CDR2 YYEEEE, per germline. This CDR3 is built from 15 residues. The CDR3 loop is CASSSAGNGGTEAFF. CDR3 DNA: TGTGCCAGCAGCTCAGCGGGAAACGGGGGCACTGAAGCTTTCTTT.

The rearrangement links TRBV18 to TRBJ1-4, with D perhaps matching TRBD1 (6 bases). The CDR3 totals 16 residues. V was clipped by 1 base and J by 4 bases, with 13 bases between them. The germline CDR1 and CDR2 sequences are KGHSH and LQKENI. The CDR3 DNA reads TGTGCCAGCTCACCACTGATGGGGGCCGATAATGAAAAACTGTTTTTT. As protein: CASSPLMGADNEKLFF.

The rearrangement links TRBV28 to TRBJ2-7; TRBD1 is a possible D gene (6 bases). Germline CDR1 reads MDHEN; CDR2 reads SYDVKM. The CDR3 has 14 residues. V was shortened by 3 bases and J by 7 bases, with 16 bases between the two germline ends. CDR3 DNA sequence: TGTGCCAGCAGTTTGCCCCAGGGGCCCTGGGAGCAGTACTTC. Its translation is CASSLPQGPWEQYF.

The V and J genes are TRBV19 and TRBJ1-1; no clear D gene. This CDR3 spans 15 amino acids. Germline V gives CDR1 LNHDA, CDR2 SQIVND (reference sequence). V was clipped by 3 bases and J by 2 bases, with 13 bases between them. The DNA for the CDR3 is TGTGCCAGTAGTATTAAAAGCACCCGAAACACTGAAGCTTTCTTT. Translation gives CASSIKSTRNTEAFF. Full variable domain (remainder filled in from reference TRBV19 and TRBJ1-1): DGGITQSPKYLFRKEGQNVTLSCEQNLNHDAMYWYRQDPGQGLRLIYYSQIVNDFQKGDIAEGYSVSREKKESFPLTVTSAQKNPTAFYLCASSIKSTRNTEAFFGQGTRLTVV.

V is TRBV5-4 and J is TRBJ2-1; 10 nucleotides line up with TRBD2. Germline V CDR1 and CDR2: SGHNT, YYREEE (reference sequence). V shed 4 bases and J 3 bases; nucleotides not matched to a gene: 4. The CDR3 is 15 residues long. The DNA of the CDR3 is TGTGCCAGCAGCCGAACTAGCGGGATCTACAATGAGCAGTTCTTC. This translates into CASSRTSGIYNEQFF.

About this clone itself: The identical CDR3 is also encoded by other nucleotide sequences in the sample. The chain links TRBV27 to TRBJ2-3; 10 positions agree with TRBD2. The CDR3 is 15 residues long. J lost 1 base, V lost 6 bases, and 4 bases had no gene match. Germline V CDR1 and CDR2: MNHEY, SMNVEV (reference sequence). DNA for the CDR3: TGTGCCAGCAGCCCCCTAGCGGGAGGCACAGATACGCAGTATTTT. Encoded protein: CASSPLAGGTDTQYF.

In this sample, this clone turned up once. The chain joins TRBV10-3 to TRBJ1-1; no reliable D call. CDR1 and CDR2 (germline): ENHRY, SYGVKD. Deletions cut 4 bases from V and 7 bases from J, with 7 bases between. The CDR3 length is 11 residues. In nucleotides, the CDR3 is TGTGCCATCAGTGTGGGGAATGAAGCTTTCTTT. Encoded protein: CAISVGNEAFF.

Concerning this clone: Other DNA variants within this sample encode the same CDR3. The rearrangement uses TRBV7-9 and TRBJ2-7, with 12 bases aligning to TRBD2. Germline CDR1 reads SEHNR; CDR2 reads FQNEAQ (reference sequence). V lost 4 bases, J lost 0 bases, and 1 base stayed unmatched. This CDR3 spans 15 amino acids. CDR3 amino acids: CASSSGLAGSYEQYF. CDR3 nucleotide sequence: TGTGCCAGCAGCTCGGGACTAGCGGGCTCCTACGAGCAGTACTTC.

This sequence joins TRBV28 and TRBJ2-7, with no clear D. The CDR3 totals 13 residues. V lost 1 base to trimming and J lost 3 bases, with 7 bases between them. Germline V gives CDR1 MDHEN, CDR2 SYDVKM. The CDR3, as DNA: TGTGCCAGCAGTTTATCCCTTATCTACGAGCAGTACTTC. This codes for CASSLSLIYEQYF.

The chain carries TRBV7-2 and TRBJ2-5, with 12 bases lining up with TRBD1. The V segment lost 1 base and the J segment 4 bases; nucleotides outside the gene matches: 7. This CDR3 spans 17 amino acids. Germline loops: CDR1 SGHTA, CDR2 FQGNSA. CDR3 protein: CASSLGGTGGPGETQYF. The CDR3 bases are TGTGCCAGCAGCTTAGGTGGGACAGGGGGCCCGGGAGAGACCCAGTACTTC. The variable domain in full, with the rest retrieved from reference TRBV7-2 and TRBJ2-5, is GAGVSQSPSNKVTEKGKDVELRCDPISGHTALYWYRQSLGQGLEFLIYFQGNSAPDKSGLPSDRFSAERTGGSVSTLTIQRTQQEDSAVYLCASSLGGTGGPGETQYFGPGTRLLVL.

The gene calls are TRBV6-6 and TRBJ2-6, with TRBD2 as a possible D gene (5 bases). The ends were cut back, 5 bases at V and 4 bases at J, with 6 bases in the middle. Germline V lookup: CDR1 MNHNY, CDR2 SVGAGI (reference sequence). The length of the CDR3 is 13 residues. The CDR3 nucleotides are TGTGCCAGCAGTCCGGGGGGGGCCAACGTCCTGACTTTC. This sequence encodes CASSPGGANVLTF.

This chain joins TRBV10-3 and TRBJ2-3, with D uncertain. Trimming pared 9 bases from V and 2 bases from J, leaving 12 bases between. Per germline, CDR1 ENHRY and CDR2 SYGVKD. This CDR3 is 13 amino acids long. The CDR3 is CAMSPTDTDTQYF. CDR3 bases: TGTGCCATGTCCCCGACGGACACAGATACGCAGTATTTT.

In the case of this clone: Other nucleotide sequences in the sample specify the same CDR3. The chain has TRBV11-3 and TRBJ2-1, with D unresolved. Per the germline V gene, CDR1 is SGHNT and CDR2 is YENEEA. The V end was cut by 6 bases, the J end by 1 base, with 7 bases between. The CDR3 contains 13 residues. The CDR3 bases are TGTGCCAGCAGTCTCGGTTCCTACAATGAGCAGTTCTTC. It specifies CASSLGSYNEQFF.

The chain links TRBV5-1 to TRBJ1-1; D possibly corresponds to TRBD1 (5 bases). The CDR3 sequence is 16 residues long. Germline V gives CDR1 SGHRS, CDR2 YFSETQ. Trimming shortened V by 5 bases and J by 1 base, and 18 bases separated the two germline ends. CDR3 residues: CASRENSGPRNTEAFF. DNA of the CDR3: TGCGCCAGCAGAGAAAACTCGGGACCCCGGAACACTGAAGCTTTCTTT.

The chain's CDR3 is CASLGVNTGELFF. As DNA, the CDR3 is TGTGCCAGCTTGGGGGTCAACACCGGGGAGCTGTTTTTT. The V call is TRBV6-6, the J call TRBJ2-2, with D perhaps being TRBD1 or TRBD2 (5 bases each). The CDR3 is made up of 13 amino acids. V was shortened by 8 bases and J by 2 bases, with 9 bases between the two germline ends. The germline gives CDR1 MNHNY, CDR2 SVGAGI (reference sequence).